The subject of this entry is one T cell receptor beta chain. TCRdb reprocessed the 5' RACE reads via MiXCR and lists one record per CDR3 protein. The repertoire consists of some 420,000 distinct CDR3 sequences, with under 20% occurring once and the leading ten covering roughly a sixth. The data are from a study of T cells after yellow fever vaccination. Trimming cost V 5 bases and J 6 bases, with 25 bases left between them. CDR1 is SEHNR and CDR2 is FQNEAQ in the germline V gene (reference sequence). The CDR3 extends over 17 amino acids. The specimen was PBMCs, collected before the yellow fever booster vaccination. This chain joins TRBV7-9 and TRBJ1-2, with D hard to call. This sequence originates from a man aged 18 to 30 who received the YFV17D yellow fever vaccine. CDR3 amino acids: CASSQNLTPQDSDGYTF. The DNA for the CDR3 is TGTGCCAGCAGCCAAAATCTTACACCGCAGGATAGCGATGGCTACACCTTC.